This is a list of T cell receptor beta chains from one sample in a study of blood T cell repertoires in COVID-19. Sequencing used immunoSEQ multiplex PCR; TCRdb keeps in-frame clones, though not all of them. The data hold a few hundred thousand clones, with roughly 90% observed a single time. Sequencing input: peripheral blood. These receptors all stem from a woman aged 55-69 years with COVID-19, enrolled during active disease. Both conserved end residues are part of each CDR3. The order of the fields is CDR3 protein, CDR3 DNA, V gene, D gene, clone size, J gene. D genes are given only for firm matches. Size is stated for part of the rows, as once, few or many counts, or as a class when the clone is expanded.

CDR3: CASSDRWNTEAFF
DNA: TGTGCCAGTAGTGACAGATGGAACACTGAAGCTTTCTTT
V: TRBV19
D: -
size: -
J: TRBJ1-1

CDR3: CASRLTSRETQYF
DNA: TGTGCCAGCAGACTAACTTCTAGGGAGACCCAGTACTTC
V: TRBV6-5
D: -
size: -
J: TRBJ2-5

CDR3: CASSSNRALYGYTF
DNA: TGTGCCAGCAGTTCAAACAGGGCCCTCTATGGCTACACCTTC
V: TRBV27
D: -
size: -
J: TRBJ1-2

CDR3: CASSRLAGSSSTDTQYF
DNA: TGTGCCAGCTCACGGCTAGCGGGGAGCTCTAGCACAGATACGCAGTATTTT
V: TRBV18
D: TRBD2
size: once
J: TRBJ2-3

CDR3: CASSVADGSYGYTF
DNA: TGTGCCAGCAGCGTAGCAGATGGGAGCTATGGCTACACCTTC
V: TRBV9
D: -
size: -
J: TRBJ1-2

CDR3: CASSPLPQGNSNQPQHF
DNA: TGTGCCAGCTCACCACTCCCCCAGGGAAATAGCAATCAGCCCCAGCATTTT
V: TRBV18
D: -
size: -
J: TRBJ1-5

CDR3: CASRLAATSSYNEQFF
DNA: TGTGCCAGCAGATTAGCGGCGACGAGCTCCTACAATGAGCAGTTCTTC
V: TRBV2
D: -
size: -
J: TRBJ2-1

CDR3: CASSLDRKETQYF
DNA: TGTGCCAGCAGCTTGGACAGAAAAGAGACCCAGTACTTC
V: TRBV7-3
D: -
size: -
J: TRBJ2-5

CDR3: CSGSRNYGYTF
DNA: TGCAGTGGGAGCCGTAACTATGGCTACACCTTC
V: TRBV20-1
D: -
size: -
J: TRBJ1-2

CDR3: CASKTGQGVYADTQYF
DNA: TGTGCCAGCAAGACGGGACAGGGGGTGTATGCAGATACGCAGTATTTT
V: TRBV2
D: TRBD1
size: -
J: TRBJ2-3

CDR3: CAWSGHRGVNF
DNA: TGTGCCTGGAGTGGTCACAGGGGGGTGAACTTC
V: TRBV30
D: TRBD1
size: -
J: TRBJ2-7

CDR3: CAWNPGGSGYTF
DNA: TGTGCCTGGAACCCGGGGGGGTCTGGCTACACCTTC
V: TRBV30
D: -
size: -
J: TRBJ1-2

CDR3: CASSQDRGNYGYTF
DNA: TGCGCCAGCAGCCAGGACAGGGGAAACTATGGCTACACCTTC
V: TRBV4-1
D: TRBD1
size: -
J: TRBJ1-2

CDR3: CASSTGDRATSSYGYTF
DNA: TGTGCCAGCTCAACGGGGGACAGGGCTACATCCTCCTATGGCTACACCTTC
V: TRBV18
D: TRBD1
size: -
J: TRBJ1-2

CDR3: CASSLRPSGQNTGELFF
DNA: TGCGCCAGCAGCCTCCGACCCTCAGGGCAGAACACCGGGGAGCTGTTTTTT
V: TRBV4-1
D: -
size: -
J: TRBJ2-2

CDR3: CSVEDGPGTYGYTF
DNA: TGCAGCGTTGAAGACGGGCCCGGGACTTATGGCTACACCTTC
V: TRBV29-1
D: -
size: -
J: TRBJ1-2

CDR3: CASSPDRNYGYTF
DNA: TGTGCCAGCAGCCCGGACAGGAACTATGGCTACACCTTC
V: TRBV6-5
D: TRBD1
size: -
J: TRBJ1-2

CDR3: CASSPGTSVRGELFF
DNA: TGTGCCAGCAGTCCAGGGACTAGCGTGAGAGGGGAGCTGTTTTTT
V: TRBV28
D: TRBD2
size: -
J: TRBJ2-2

CDR3: CASSREGENYGYTF
DNA: TGTGCCAGCTCCCGCGAGGGAGAGAACTATGGCTACACCTTC
V: TRBV18
D: -
size: -
J: TRBJ1-2

CDR3: CASSQGTSGYYEQYF
DNA: TGTGCCAGCAGCCAAGGGACTAGCGGTTACTACGAGCAGTACTTC
V: TRBV9
D: TRBD2
size: -
J: TRBJ2-7

CDR3: CASSPGQGDEAFF
DNA: TGTGCCAGCAGCCCCGGACAGGGCGATGAAGCTTTCTTT
V: TRBV5-5
D: TRBD1
size: once
J: TRBJ1-1

CDR3: CASSIKWGTAYQPQHF
DNA: TGTGCCAGTAGTATCAAATGGGGGACAGCGTATCAGCCCCAGCATTTT
V: TRBV19
D: TRBD1
size: -
J: TRBJ1-5

CDR3: CASSPWGQGARTEAFF
DNA: TGTGCCAGCAGCCCCTGGGGACAGGGGGCGAGGACTGAAGCTTTCTTT
V: TRBV3-1/TRBV3-2
D: TRBD1
size: -
J: TRBJ1-1

CDR3: CASSLDRGKQPQHF
DNA: TGTGCCAGCAGCTTGGACAGGGGAAAACAGCCCCAGCATTTT
V: TRBV2
D: TRBD1
size: once
J: TRBJ1-5

CDR3: CASSLVIGGGHEQFF
DNA: TGTGCCAGCAGCTTAGTTATAGGCGGGGGGCATGAGCAGTTCTTC
V: TRBV7-2
D: TRBD2
size: -
J: TRBJ2-1

CDR3: CASSGGWGTDTQYF
DNA: TGTGCCAGTAGTGGAGGATGGGGCACAGATACGCAGTATTTT
V: TRBV19
D: -
size: -
J: TRBJ2-3

CDR3: CASSPRGRNNEAFF
DNA: TGTGCCAGCAGCCCCCGAGGGAGAAACAATGAAGCTTTCTTT
V: TRBV13
D: -
size: once
J: TRBJ1-1

CDR3: CASSVATGFGYGYTF
DNA: TGTGCCAGCAGCGTAGCTACGGGATTTGGCTATGGCTACACCTTC
V: TRBV9
D: -
size: -
J: TRBJ1-2

CDR3: CASSQDAGTGTYEQYF
DNA: TGTGCCAGCAGCCAAGACGCCGGGACAGGGACCTACGAGCAGTACTTC
V: TRBV4-2
D: TRBD1
size: -
J: TRBJ2-7

CDR3: CASSPRTSGAANTGELFF
DNA: TGCGCCAGCAGCCCAAGAACTAGCGGGGCAGCTAACACCGGGGAGCTGTTTTTT
V: TRBV5-1
D: TRBD2
size: -
J: TRBJ2-2

CDR3: CASSPTSQSSYGYTF
DNA: TGTGCCAGCAGCCCCACCTCTCAGTCAAGCTATGGCTACACCTTC
V: TRBV6-6
D: -
size: -
J: TRBJ1-2

CDR3: CASSLRGPRSPLHF
DNA: TGTGCCAGCAGCCTCAGGGGCCCCAGATCACCCCTCCACTTT
V: TRBV5-6
D: -
size: -
J: TRBJ1-6

CDR3: CASSEGRGHHYGYTF
DNA: TGTGCCAGCAGTGAAGGCAGGGGGCACCACTATGGCTACACCTTC
V: TRBV25-1
D: TRBD1
size: -
J: TRBJ1-2

CDR3: CASNQGGRVNEQFF
DNA: TGTGCCAGCAATCAGGGGGGCCGGGTAAATGAGCAGTTCTTC
V: TRBV5-4
D: -
size: -
J: TRBJ2-1

CDR3: CASSFSPRNMNTEAFF
DNA: TGCGCCAGCAGCTTCTCCCCCCGTAACATGAACACTGAAGCTTTCTTT
V: TRBV5-1
D: -
size: few
J: TRBJ1-1

CDR3: CASSLRGTEAFF
DNA: TGTGCCAGCAGTTTGAGAGGGACTGAAGCTTTCTTT
V: TRBV28
D: -
size: -
J: TRBJ1-1

CDR3: CASSFKPQYGEQFF
DNA: TGTGCCAGTAGTTTCAAACCACAGTATGGTGAGCAGTTCTTC
V: TRBV19
D: -
size: once
J: TRBJ2-1

CDR3: CASSIREGYGYTF
DNA: TGTGCCAGTAGTATTCGAGAGGGTTATGGCTACACCTTC
V: TRBV19
D: -
size: -
J: TRBJ1-2

CDR3: CASSFFFRDRAFF
DNA: TGTGCCAGCAGTTTTTTTTTCAGGGATAGGGCTTTCTTT
V: TRBV7-2
D: -
size: few
J: TRBJ1-1

CDR3: CASSLPLRGGYGYTF
DNA: TGTGCCAGCAGTTTACCTCTTCGAGGCGGCTATGGCTACACCTTC
V: TRBV28
D: -
size: -
J: TRBJ1-2

CDR3: CASTTGGGGYTF
DNA: TGTGCCAGCACTACAGGGGGAGGGGGCTACACCTTC
V: TRBV28
D: TRBD1
size: -
J: TRBJ1-2

CDR3: CASSVGSGVRTEAFF
DNA: TGTGCCAGCAGCGTAGGCTCAGGGGTAAGAACTGAAGCTTTCTTT
V: TRBV9
D: -
size: -
J: TRBJ1-1

CDR3: CASSPWTGGNYGYTF
DNA: TGCGCCAGCAGCCCCTGGACAGGGGGAAACTATGGCTACACCTTC
V: TRBV5-1
D: TRBD1
size: -
J: TRBJ1-2

CDR3: CASSRTRGMRETQYF
DNA: TGTGCCAGCAGCCGGACGAGGGGGATGCGCGAGACCCAGTACTTC
V: TRBV13
D: -
size: -
J: TRBJ2-5